The text below deals with one T cell receptor beta chain. As yet, its antigen is unknown. CD4+ T cells that had been cultured provided DNA sequenced with the Oncomine TCR Beta short-read assay. TCRdb processed the PCR reads anew with MiXCR; each CDR3 protein has one entry. The sample includes tens of thousands of distinct CDR3 sequences, 43% of them seen just once. The sample comes from a study of vaccination and CD4 T cells after COVID-19. Treatment reported: approximately nine-day PBMC culture with coronavirus spike peptide pools or control peptides (ViraFEST assay). CDR1 is MNHNS, CDR2 SASEGT, per germline. V trimming: 5 bases; J trimming: 3 bases; junction bases outside the gene matches: 7. The CDR3 extends over 16 amino acids.

This TCR came from a human donor who had recovered from COVID-19. The chain carries TRBV6-1 and TRBJ2-2; 9 bases align to TRBD1. The source was CD4+ T cells from blood, cultured in vitro, collected after SARS-CoV-2 vaccination. CDR3 residues: CASSTPGQGDTGELFF. The CDR3 DNA follows: TGTGCCAGCAGTACACCGGGACAGGGCGACACCGGGGAGCTGTTTTTT.